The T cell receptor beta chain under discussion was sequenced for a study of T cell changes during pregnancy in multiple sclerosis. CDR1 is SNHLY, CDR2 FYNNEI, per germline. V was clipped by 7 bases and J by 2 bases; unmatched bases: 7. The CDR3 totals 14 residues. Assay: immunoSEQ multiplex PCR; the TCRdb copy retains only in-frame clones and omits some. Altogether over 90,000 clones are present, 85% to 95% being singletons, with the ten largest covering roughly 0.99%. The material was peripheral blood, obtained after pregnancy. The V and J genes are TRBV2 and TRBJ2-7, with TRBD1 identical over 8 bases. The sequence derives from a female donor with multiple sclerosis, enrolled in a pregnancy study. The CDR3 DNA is TGTGCCAGCAAAAAAGGACAGGGAACCTACGAGCAGTACTTC. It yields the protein CASKKGQGTYEQYF. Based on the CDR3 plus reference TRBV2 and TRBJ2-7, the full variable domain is EPEVTQTPSHQVTQMGQEVILRCVPISNHLYFYWYRQILGQKVEFLVSFYNNEISEKSEIFDDQFSVERPDGSNFTLKIRSTKLEDSAMYFCASKKGQGTYEQYFGPGTRLTVT.